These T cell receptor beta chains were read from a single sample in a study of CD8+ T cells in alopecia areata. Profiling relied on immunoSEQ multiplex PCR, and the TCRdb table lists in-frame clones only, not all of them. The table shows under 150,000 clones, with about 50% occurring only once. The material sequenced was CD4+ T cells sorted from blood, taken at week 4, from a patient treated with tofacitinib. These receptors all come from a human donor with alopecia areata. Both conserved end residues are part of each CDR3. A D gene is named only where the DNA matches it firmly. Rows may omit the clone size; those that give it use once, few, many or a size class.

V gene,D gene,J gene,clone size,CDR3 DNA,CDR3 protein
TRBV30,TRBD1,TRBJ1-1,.,TGTGCCTTAGGGACAGGATGGGACACTGAAGCTTTCTTT,CALGTGWDTEAFF
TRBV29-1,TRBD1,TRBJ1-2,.,TGCAGCGTGGGGGGCCCCGGGACAGGGTTAGGTGGCTACACCTTC,CSVGGPGTGLGGYTF
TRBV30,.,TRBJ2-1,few,TGTGCCTGGACTTCGAGCTCATACCGGAGTGAGAATGAGCAGTTCTTC,CAWTSSSYRSENEQFF
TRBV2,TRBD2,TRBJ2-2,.,TGTGCCAGCAGTGGACTAGCGGCCCCCACCGGGGAGCTGTTTTTT,CASSGLAAPTGELFF
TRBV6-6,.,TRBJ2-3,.,TGTGCCAGCAGTGGGGGACCGGATACGCAGTATTTT,CASSGGPDTQYF
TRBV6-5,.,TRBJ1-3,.,TGTGCCAGCAGAATTCACTGGAGCTCTGGAAACACCATATATTTT,CASRIHWSSGNTIYF
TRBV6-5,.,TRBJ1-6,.,TGTGCCAGCAGGGACAGTTATAATTCACCCCTCCACTTT,CASRDSYNSPLHF
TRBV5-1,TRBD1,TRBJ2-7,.,TGCGCCAGCAGCCCGTCATGGGACAGGCCCGGGGAGCAGTACTTC,CASSPSWDRPGEQYF
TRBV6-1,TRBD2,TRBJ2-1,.,TGTGCCAGCAGTGAGGACTACGGGGGGGAGTTCTTC,CASSEDYGGEFF
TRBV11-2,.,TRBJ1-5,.,TGTGCCAGCAGCTTAGATCGGGGTCAGCCCCAGCATTTT,CASSLDRGQPQHF
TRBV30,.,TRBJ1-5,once,TGTGCCTGGAGCGGGGGGGAGACCCAGCATTTT,CAWSGGETQHF
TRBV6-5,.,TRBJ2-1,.,TGTGCCAGCAGTGGGTTTGGCGAGCAGTTCTTC,CASSGFGEQFF
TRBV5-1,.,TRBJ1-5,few,TGCGCCAGCAGCTTGGTGCCCGAGGAGCCCCAGCATTTT,CASSLVPEEPQHF
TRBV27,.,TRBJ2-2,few,TGTGCCAGCAGTTTATACCCTAGCGTGAAGGCCGGGGAGCTGTTTTTT,CASSLYPSVKAGELFF
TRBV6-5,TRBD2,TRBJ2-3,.,TGTGCCAGCAGTTACTCCGGGACTAGCGGGGCAGATACGCAGTATTTT,CASSYSGTSGADTQYF
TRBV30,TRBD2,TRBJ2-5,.,TGTGCCTGGAGTGTACTTTCGCGGACTAGGCAAGAGACCCAGTACTTC,CAWSVLSRTRQETQYF
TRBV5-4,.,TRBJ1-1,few,TGTGCCAGCAGCTGGGGGCGGGACACTGAAGCTTTCTTT,CASSWGRDTEAFF
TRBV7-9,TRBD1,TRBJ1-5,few,TGTGCCAGCGGCCCAGGGACAGGGGACAATCAGCCCCAGCATTTT,CASGPGTGDNQPQHF
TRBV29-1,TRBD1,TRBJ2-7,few,TGCAGCGTGACAGGGAGCGGAAGTGGCGAGCAGTACTTC,CSVTGSGSGEQYF
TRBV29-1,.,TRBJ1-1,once,TGCAGCGTGAGGGGTTGGAACACTGAAGCTTTCTTT,CSVRGWNTEAFF